The clone carrying this T cell receptor beta chain has a handful of counts. What it binds is not known. The sample belongs to a study of T cells in Graves' hyperthyroidism and ophthalmopathy. Findings of the study overall: Expanded thyroid clonotypes (above 0.001) were mostly also found in blood.

This CDR3 region has 15 residues. J was trimmed by 9 bases and V by 0 bases; bases with no gene match: 9. Per germline, CDR1 LGHNA and CDR2 YNFKEQ. Amplification yielded TCR beta CDR3 regions, with RNA transcripts as the source. The HTBI primer set was used in a first-round RT-PCR of the TCR CDR3. TCRdb recomputed calls from the multiplex PCR reads with MiXCR, one row per CDR3 protein. The table includes under 450,000 distinct CDR3 sequences, 15% to 18% detected once. Sequencing was carried out using blood. This TCR was sampled from a young woman with Graves' hyperthyroidism. V and J are TRBV4-2 and TRBJ2-7; 9 bases align to TRBD2. The CDR3 DNA follows: TGTGCCAGCAGCCAAGAGGCGGCGGGGGGGAGTGGGCAGTACTTC. It specifies CASSQEAAGGSGQYF.